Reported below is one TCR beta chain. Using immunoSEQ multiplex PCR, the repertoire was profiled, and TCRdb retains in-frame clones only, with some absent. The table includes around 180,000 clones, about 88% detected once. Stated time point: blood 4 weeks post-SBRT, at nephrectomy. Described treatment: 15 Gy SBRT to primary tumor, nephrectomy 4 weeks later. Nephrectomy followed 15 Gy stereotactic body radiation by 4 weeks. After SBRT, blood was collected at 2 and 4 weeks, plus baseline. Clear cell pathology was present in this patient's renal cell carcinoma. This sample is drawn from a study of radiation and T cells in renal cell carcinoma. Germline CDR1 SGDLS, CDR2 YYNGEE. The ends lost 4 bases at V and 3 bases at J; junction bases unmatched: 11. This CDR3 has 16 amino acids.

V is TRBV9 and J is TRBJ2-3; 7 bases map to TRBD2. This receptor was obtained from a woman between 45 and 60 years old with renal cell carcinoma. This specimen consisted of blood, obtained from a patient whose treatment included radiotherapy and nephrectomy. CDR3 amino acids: CASSLITSVGTDTQYF. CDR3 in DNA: TGTGCCAGCAGCCTTATAACTAGCGTTGGGACAGATACGCAGTATTTT.